This T cell receptor beta chain was obtained from a study of shared T cell receptors in the human thymus. Germline V gene lookup returns CDR1 MNHEY and CDR2 SMNVEV (reference sequence). J gave up 1 base and V 5 bases, and 12 bases lay outside the gene matches. The CDR3 length is 17 residues. The protocol was immunoSEQ multiplex PCR, while the TCRdb copy is restricted to in-frame clones and leaves out a portion. The table shows hundreds of thousands of clones, with 75% to 90% occurring only once. The sample also formed part of further work on human thymus T cells.

Sequenced material: thymocytes. The chain couples TRBV27 to TRBJ1-1; TRBD1 matches 8 bases. The receptor's source is a girl in the first two years of life with a congenital heart defect. The CDR3 is CASSTKDLQGGNTEAFF. For the CDR3, the DNA is TGTGCCAGCAGTACCAAAGATCTACAGGGGGGGAACACTGAAGCTTTCTTT.